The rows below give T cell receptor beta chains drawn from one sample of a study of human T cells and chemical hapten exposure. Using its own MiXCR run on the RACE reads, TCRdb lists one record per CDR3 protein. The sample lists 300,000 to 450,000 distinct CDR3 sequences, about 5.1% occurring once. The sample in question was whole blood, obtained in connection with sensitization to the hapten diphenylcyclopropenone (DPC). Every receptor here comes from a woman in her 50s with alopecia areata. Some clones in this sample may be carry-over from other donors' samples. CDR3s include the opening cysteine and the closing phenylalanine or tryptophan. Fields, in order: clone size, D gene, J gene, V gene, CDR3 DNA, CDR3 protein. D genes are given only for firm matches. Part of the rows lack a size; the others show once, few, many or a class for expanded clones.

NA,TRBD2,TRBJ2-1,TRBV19,TGTGCCAGTAGTAGAGGCGGGGGGCCTGCCAATGAGCAGTTCTTC,CASSRGGGPANEQFF
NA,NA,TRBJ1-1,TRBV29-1,TGCAGCGTTGGAGGGTGGGCTGAAGCTTTCTTT,CSVGGWAEAFF
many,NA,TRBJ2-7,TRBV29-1,TGCAGCGCCCGCCCGAGCACCGCCTACGAGCAGTACTTC,CSARPSTAYEQYF
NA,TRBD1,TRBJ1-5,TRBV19,TGTGCCAGTAGTTCCGGGACAGGGAATCCGAGCAATCAGCCCCAGCATTTT,CASSSGTGNPSNQPQHF
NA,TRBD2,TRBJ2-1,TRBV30,TGTGCCTGGAGCCCGGGGACTAGCGGGAAGGATGAGCAGTTCTTC,CAWSPGTSGKDEQFF
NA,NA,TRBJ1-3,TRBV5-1,TGCGCCAGCAGCTTGGAGTGGGGGCAGCCTGGAAACACCATATATTTT,CASSLEWGQPGNTIYF
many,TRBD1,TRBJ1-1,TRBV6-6,TGTGCCAGCAGACCCACAGGGGAAACTGAAGCTTTCTTT,CASRPTGETEAFF
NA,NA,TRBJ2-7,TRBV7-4,TGTGCCAGCACCTTCGGACGGATTTCATCTGGAGGGGAGCAGTACTTC,CASTFGRISSGGEQYF
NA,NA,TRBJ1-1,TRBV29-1,TGCAGCGTCCAAGGGAGAGGCACTGAAGCTTTCTTT,CSVQGRGTEAFF
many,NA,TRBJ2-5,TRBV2,TGTGCCAGCATCAGGACAGAAGAGACCCAGTACTTC,CASIRTEETQYF
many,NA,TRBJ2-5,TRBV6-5,TGTGCCAGCAGTGCCCGGAAGGGGACCCAGTACTTC,CASSARKGTQYF
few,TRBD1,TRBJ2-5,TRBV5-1,TGCGCCAGCAGCCCCCGACAGGGCCAAGAGACCCAGTACTTC,CASSPRQGQETQYF
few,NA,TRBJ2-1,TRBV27,TGTGCCACCTCGGTCGGGAATGAGCAGTTCTTC,CATSVGNEQFF
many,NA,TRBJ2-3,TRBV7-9,TGTGCCAGCAGCTTAGACAGGTACACAGATACGCAGTATTTT,CASSLDRYTDTQYF
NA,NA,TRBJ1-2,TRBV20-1,TGCAGTGCTAGAGGCAGCACTAACTATGGCTACACCTTC,CSARGSTNYGYTF
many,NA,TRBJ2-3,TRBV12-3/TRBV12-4,TGTGCCAGCAGTCCCAGCTATACGCAGTATTTT,CASSPSYTQYF
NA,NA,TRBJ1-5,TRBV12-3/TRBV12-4,TGTGCCAGCACCAACCGGGACAAGCAAAATAGCAATCAGCCCCAGCATTTT,CASTNRDKQNSNQPQHF
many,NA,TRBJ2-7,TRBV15,TGTGCCACCAGCAGAGCGCTTGGAAGGGGGTACGAGCAGTACTTC,CATSRALGRGYEQYF
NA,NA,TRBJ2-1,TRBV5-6,TGTGCCAGCAGGGCGGGGCCCTCGTCCAATGAGCAGTTCTTC,CASRAGPSSNEQFF
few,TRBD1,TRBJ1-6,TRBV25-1,TGTGCCAGCAGTGGGACAGGGGGTGGTTCACCCCTCCACTTT,CASSGTGGGSPLHF
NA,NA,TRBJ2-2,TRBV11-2,TGTGCCAGCAGCTCAACCCTAGGGCCCACAGGGAACACCGGGGAGCTGTTTTTT,CASSSTLGPTGNTGELFF
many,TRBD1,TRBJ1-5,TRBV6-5,TGTGCCAGCAGAGGACAGGGCCACAATCAGCCCCAGCATTTT,CASRGQGHNQPQHF
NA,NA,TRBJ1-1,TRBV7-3,TGTGCCATAAAACCGGTGGTTCCCGGGAATAGAGGAGACACTGAAGCTTTCTTT,CAIKPVVPGNRGDTEAFF
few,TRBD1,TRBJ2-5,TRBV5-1,TGCGCCAGCAGCTCGGGACAGGGGACGGAGACCCAGTACTTC,CASSSGQGTETQYF
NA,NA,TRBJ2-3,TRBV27,TGTGCCAGTTATATGGATACGCAGTATTTT,CASYMDTQYF
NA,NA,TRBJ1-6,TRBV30,TGTGCCTTCTCCCGGGACCGTATTCCACCCCTCCACTTT,CAFSRDRIPPLHF
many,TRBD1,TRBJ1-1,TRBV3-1,TGTGCCAGCAGCCAGGGCGGGACAGGGAAAGCTTTCTTT,CASSQGGTGKAFF
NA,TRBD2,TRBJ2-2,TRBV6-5,TGTGCCAGCAGACGACCCAGCGGGAGGGGCGCCGGGGAGCTGTTTTTT,CASRRPSGRGAGELFF
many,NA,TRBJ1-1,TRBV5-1,TGCGCCAGCAGCTTGGAGAGTCCTCCGTCTTTCTTT,CASSLESPPSFF
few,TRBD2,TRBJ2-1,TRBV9,TGTGCCAGCAGCTATCCGGGACTAGCGGGAGGTGGGAATGAGCAGTTCTTC,CASSYPGLAGGGNEQFF
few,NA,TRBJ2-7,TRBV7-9,TGTGCCAGCAGCTTTGGGCAGGACGAGCAGTACTTC,CASSFGQDEQYF
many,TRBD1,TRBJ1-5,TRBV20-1,TGCAGTGCTAGAGGGGACAGGGGGCTTTGGAATCAGCCCCAGCATTTT,CSARGDRGLWNQPQHF
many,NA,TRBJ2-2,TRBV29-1,TGCAGCGTTGAGGGGTCAAACACCGGGGAGCTGTTTTTT,CSVEGSNTGELFF
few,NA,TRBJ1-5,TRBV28,TGTGCCAGCAGTCTTCCCCAGGGGATTAGCAATCAGCCCCAGCATTTT,CASSLPQGISNQPQHF
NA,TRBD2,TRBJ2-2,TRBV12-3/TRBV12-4,TGTGCCAGCACCGAGGGACTAGCGGGAGAGCACGGGGAGCTGTTTTTT,CASTEGLAGEHGELFF
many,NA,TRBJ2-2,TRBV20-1,TGCAGTGCTAGAGATCTGGGGCGGTCCGCCGGGGAGCTGTTTTTT,CSARDLGRSAGELFF
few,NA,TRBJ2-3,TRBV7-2,TGTGCCAGCAGCCGAAAGGGGGGTAGCACAGATACGCAGTATTTT,CASSRKGGSTDTQYF
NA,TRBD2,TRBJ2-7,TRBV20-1,TGCAGTGCTAGTGGTGTGGTGGGAGGGCCATTGCTGGAGCAGTACTTC,CSASGVVGGPLLEQYF
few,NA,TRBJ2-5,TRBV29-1,TGCAGCGTTGGGCCTCGGCGAGAAGAGACCCAGTACTTC,CSVGPRREETQYF
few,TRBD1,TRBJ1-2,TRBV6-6,TGTGCCAGCAGTTACGCGGACAGGGGAGATCGCGGCTACACCTTC,CASSYADRGDRGYTF
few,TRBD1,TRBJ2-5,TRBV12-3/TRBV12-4,TGTGCCAGCAGAAGAGAGACAGGGCTCCCCCAAGAGACCCAGTACTTC,CASRRETGLPQETQYF
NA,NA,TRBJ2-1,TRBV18,TGTGCCAGCTCACCAGGCTGGGAGCAGTTCTTC,CASSPGWEQFF
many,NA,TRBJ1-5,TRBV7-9,TGTGCCAGCAGCCCAAGCAGGGGTGATCAGCCCCAGCATTTT,CASSPSRGDQPQHF
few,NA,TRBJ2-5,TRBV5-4,TGTGCCAGCAGCTTGGCCGATTGGTCTTCAGAGTCCGGTGCGACCCAGTACTTC,CASSLADWSSESGATQYF
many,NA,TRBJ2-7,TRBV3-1,TGTGCCACCGCAGGACCGGCGAGCCTCGAGCAGTACTTC,CATAGPASLEQYF
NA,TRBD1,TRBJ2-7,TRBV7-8,TGTGCCAGCAGCTTAGCCAGGGGGCGCGAGCAGTACTTC,CASSLARGREQYF
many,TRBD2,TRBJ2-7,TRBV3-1,TGTGCCAGCAGCCAAACGGGAGGGGTAAGCTCCTACGAGCAGTACTTC,CASSQTGGVSSYEQYF
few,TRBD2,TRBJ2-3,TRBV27,TGTGCCAGCAGTCGGACCGGGACTAGCGGGACCCGGGGCACAGATACGCAGTATTTT,CASSRTGTSGTRGTDTQYF
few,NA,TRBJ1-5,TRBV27,TGTGCCAGCACCTTCCAACGACAGCCTAATCAGCCCCAGCATTTT,CASTFQRQPNQPQHF
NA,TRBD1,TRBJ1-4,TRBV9,TGTGCCAGCAGCCCAGAGAGGTTTACCGGGACAGACGAAAAACTGTTTTTT,CASSPERFTGTDEKLFF
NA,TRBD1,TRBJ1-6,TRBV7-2,TGTGCCAGCAGCAACCGGGACAGGGATGGTTCACCCCTCCACTTT,CASSNRDRDGSPLHF
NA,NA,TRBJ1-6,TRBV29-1,TGCAGCGTTCGGACAGCTACTAATTCACCCCTCCACTTT,CSVRTATNSPLHF
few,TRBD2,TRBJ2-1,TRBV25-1,TGTGCCAGCGCCCGGACTAGCGGGAGATTTGATGAGCAGTTCTTC,CASARTSGRFDEQFF
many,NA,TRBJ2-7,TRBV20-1,TGCAGTGCTAGCCTACAGGACTACGAGCAGTACTTC,CSASLQDYEQYF
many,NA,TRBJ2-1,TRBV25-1,TGTGCCAGCAGTGAATATAACTCCCTCAATGAGCAGTTCTTC,CASSEYNSLNEQFF
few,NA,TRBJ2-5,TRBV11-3,TGTGCCAGCAGCTTAGGGGACCAGGGGACCCAGTACTTC,CASSLGDQGTQYF
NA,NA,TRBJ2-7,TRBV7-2,TGTGCCAGCAGCCCGGCCTCCATAGGTACCTACGAGCAGTACTTC,CASSPASIGTYEQYF
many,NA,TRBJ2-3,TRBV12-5,TGTGCTAGTAGGGGGGGGGCCGTAGCAGATACGCAGTATTTT,CASRGGAVADTQYF
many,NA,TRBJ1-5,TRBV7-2,TGTGCCAGCAGCACGGACCCATCTCAGCCCCAGCATTTT,CASSTDPSQPQHF
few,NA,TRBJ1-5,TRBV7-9,TGTGCCAGCAGCCACTTGGGTCCGAATCAGCCCCAGCATTTT,CASSHLGPNQPQHF